The source of this T cell receptor (beta chain) is a study of CD8+ T cells in alopecia areata. Looking at the study overall: Oral tofacitinib (5 to 10 mg twice daily) was administered to treated patients.

The CDR3 is 17 residues long. From germline, CDR1 is GTSNPN and CDR2 SVGIG (reference sequence). Trimming took off 2 bases at V and 3 bases at J, with 20 bases between the two ends. RNA extraction and reverse transcription yielded cDNA as sequencing template. TCRdb's copy holds only in-frame clones and misses some; the assay was immunoSEQ multiplex PCR. The sample lists 200,000 or so clones, 55% to 70% seen once, with approximately 5.1% in the top ten. Regarding treatment: oral pan-JAK inhibitor, 5-10 mg twice daily. Sequences were derived from CD4+ T cells sorted from blood, sampled at week 24, from a patient treated with tofacitinib. This clonotype was obtained from a human donor with alopecia areata. The chain joins TRBV30 to TRBJ1-5; D perhaps matches TRBD1 (5 bases). In nucleotides, the CDR3 is TGTGCCTGGAGTAGAGGCTCTCTAGGTGGACACAATCAGCCCCAGCATTTT. It encodes CAWSRGSLGGHNQPQHF.